This TCR beta chain was captured in a study of shared clonotypes between healthy human individuals. It was into CD45RA+ naive and CD45RA-negative memory subsets that the CD4+ cells were split. Sequencing used immunoSEQ multiplex PCR; TCRdb keeps in-frame clones, though not all of them. The profile shows 650,000 to 800,000 clones, 72% of them singletons. A note on this clone: What it recognizes is unknown.

Notes on the study in general: A reduction in generation probabilities was seen for non-shared clonotypes relative to those shared by all four donors. Incompleteness in sorted-subset sequencing, despite large depth, was shown by rarefaction.

With V trimmed by 2 bases and J by 1 base, 1 base remained unmatched. Germline V gene data show CDR1 as SGHVS and CDR2 as FNYEAQ. This CDR3 contains 15 residues. This sequence originates from a woman aged 25 to 39 in good health. What was sequenced was memory CD4+ T cells sorted from blood. As to subset: CD45RA-negative fraction. This chain connects TRBV7-6 to TRBJ2-3; 9 nucleotides agree with TRBD2. The CDR3 DNA reads TGTGCCAGCAGCTTAATAGCGGGGGGCACAGATACGCAGTATTTT. Translated, it gives CASSLIAGGTDTQYF. Using reference TRBV7-6 and TRBJ2-3 for the parts outside the CDR3, the full variable domain is GAGVSQSPRYKVTKRGQDVALRCDPISGHVSLYWYRQALGQGPEFLTYFNYEAQQDKSGLPNDRFSAERPEGSISTLTIQRTEQRDSAMYRCASSLIAGGTDTQYFGPGTRLTVL.